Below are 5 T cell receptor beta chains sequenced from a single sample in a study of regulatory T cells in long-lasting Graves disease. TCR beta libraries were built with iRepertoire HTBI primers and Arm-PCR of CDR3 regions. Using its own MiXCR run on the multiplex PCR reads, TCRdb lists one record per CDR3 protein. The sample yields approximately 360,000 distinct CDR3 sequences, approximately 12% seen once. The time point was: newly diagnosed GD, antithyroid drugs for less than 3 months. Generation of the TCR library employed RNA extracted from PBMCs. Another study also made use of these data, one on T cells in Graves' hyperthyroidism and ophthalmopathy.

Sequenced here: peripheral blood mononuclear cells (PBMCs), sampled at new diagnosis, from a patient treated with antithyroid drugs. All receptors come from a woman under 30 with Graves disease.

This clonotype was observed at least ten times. CDR3 residues: CASSLTHILGSSYNEQFF. CDR3 DNA sequence: TGTGCCAGCAGCTTGACGCATATTCTGGGTAGCTCCTACAATGAGCAGTTCTTC. The V and J genes are TRBV11-2 and TRBJ2-1, with D unresolved. Trimming stripped 3 bases from V and 0 bases from J, with 18 bases between. There are 18 residues in the CDR3. The germline gives CDR1 SGHAT, CDR2 FQNNGV.

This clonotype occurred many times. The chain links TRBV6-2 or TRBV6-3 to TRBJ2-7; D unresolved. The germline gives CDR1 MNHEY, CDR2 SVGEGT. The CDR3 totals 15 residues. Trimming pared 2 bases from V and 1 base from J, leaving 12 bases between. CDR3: CASSYTSDGSYEQYV. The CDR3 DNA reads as TGTGCCAGCAGTTACACTTCCGACGGATCCTACGAGCAGTACGTC.

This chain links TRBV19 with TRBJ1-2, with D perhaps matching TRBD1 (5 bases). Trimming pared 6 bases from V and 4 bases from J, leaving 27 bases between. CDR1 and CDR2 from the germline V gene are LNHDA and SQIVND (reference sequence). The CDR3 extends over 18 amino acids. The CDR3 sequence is CASSPVYVMGLVGYGYTF. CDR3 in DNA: TGTGCCAGTAGCCCGGTTTACGTCATGGGGCTCGTGGGCTATGGCTACACCTTC.

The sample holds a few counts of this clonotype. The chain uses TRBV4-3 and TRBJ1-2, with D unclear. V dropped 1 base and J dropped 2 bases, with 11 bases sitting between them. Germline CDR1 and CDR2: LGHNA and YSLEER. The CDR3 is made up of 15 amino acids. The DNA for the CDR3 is TGCGCCAGCAGCCAAGGGGTGGGAGCCAACTATGGCTACACCTTC. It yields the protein CASSQGVGANYGYTF.

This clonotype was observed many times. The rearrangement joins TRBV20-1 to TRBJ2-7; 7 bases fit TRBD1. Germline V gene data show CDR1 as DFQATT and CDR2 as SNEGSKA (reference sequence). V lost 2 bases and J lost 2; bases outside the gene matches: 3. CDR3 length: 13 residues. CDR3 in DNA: TGCAGTGCTAGACCACAGGGGACCTACGAGCAGTACGTC. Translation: CSARPQGTYEQYV.